A selection of T cell receptor beta chains follows, all from one sample in a study of CD8+CD57+ T cells in acquired aplastic anemia. In TCRdb, the reads were re-called with MiXCR into one record per CDR3 protein. The sample has approximately 98,000 distinct CDR3 sequences, 55% to 80% seen once. The specimen sequenced was sorted CD4+, CD8+, or CD8+CD57+ T cells (not recorded which) from PBMCs. These receptors came from a human donor with aplastic anemia. The CDR3 runs from the conserved cysteine through the conserved F or W. The D gene is left open where the match is weak. Clone sizes are given selectively: once, few, many, or a class where the clone is expanded.

abundance: NA
v_gene: TRBV10-3
j_gene: TRBJ1-3
d_gene: TRBD1
CDR3aa: CAISPGQGLKTDGSTIYF
CDR3nt: TGTGCCATCAGTCCGGGACAGGGGCTGAAAACGGATGGAAGCACCATATATTTT

abundance: NA
v_gene: TRBV25-1
j_gene: TRBJ2-2
d_gene: TRBD1
CDR3aa: CASWTGTGELFF
CDR3nt: TGTGCCAGTTGGACAGGGACCGGGGAGCTGTTTTTT

abundance: NA
v_gene: TRBV10-3
j_gene: TRBJ2-3
d_gene: NA
CDR3aa: CAIAVSTDTQYF
CDR3nt: TGTGCCATCGCAGTGAGCACAGATACGCAGTATTTT

abundance: NA
v_gene: TRBV20-1
j_gene: TRBJ1-6
d_gene: TRBD1
CDR3aa: CSATRQGNSPLHF
CDR3nt: TGCAGTGCTACCAGACAGGGTAATTCACCCCTCCACTTT

abundance: few
v_gene: TRBV7-9
j_gene: TRBJ2-5
d_gene: NA
CDR3aa: CASSRSSGVETQYF
CDR3nt: TGTGCCAGCAGCCGATCTAGTGGCGTAGAGACCCAGTACTTC

abundance: NA
v_gene: TRBV7-6
j_gene: TRBJ2-7
d_gene: NA
CDR3aa: CASSLGGGGGHEQYF
CDR3nt: TGTGCCAGCAGCTTAGGTGGAGGTGGCGGCCACGAGCAGTACTTC

abundance: NA
v_gene: TRBV20-1
j_gene: TRBJ2-7
d_gene: TRBD2
CDR3aa: CSAKGLAEHEQYF
CDR3nt: TGCAGTGCTAAGGGACTAGCGGAACACGAGCAGTACTTC

abundance: many
v_gene: TRBV4-1
j_gene: TRBJ2-7
d_gene: NA
CDR3aa: CASSQGRVREQYF
CDR3nt: TGCGCCAGCAGCCAGGGCAGGGTACGCGAGCAGTACTTC

abundance: NA
v_gene: TRBV7-9
j_gene: TRBJ2-7
d_gene: NA
CDR3aa: CASSFRGTYEQYF
CDR3nt: TGTGCCAGCAGCTTTCGGGGAACCTACGAGCAGTACTTC

abundance: NA
v_gene: TRBV12-3/TRBV12-4
j_gene: TRBJ2-3
d_gene: TRBD2
CDR3aa: CASSPGLAGGADTQYF
CDR3nt: TGTGCCAGCAGTCCGGGACTAGCGGGGGGCGCAGATACGCAGTATTTT

abundance: NA
v_gene: TRBV5-1
j_gene: TRBJ2-1
d_gene: TRBD1
CDR3aa: CASSLAGQGAYNEQFF
CDR3nt: TGCGCCAGCAGCCTGGCGGGACAGGGGGCTTACAATGAGCAGTTCTTC

abundance: few
v_gene: TRBV19
j_gene: TRBJ1-1
d_gene: NA
CDR3aa: CASSGLRFTEAFF
CDR3nt: TGTGCCAGTAGTGGCCTCCGATTCACTGAAGCTTTCTTT

abundance: NA
v_gene: TRBV20-1
j_gene: TRBJ2-7
d_gene: NA
CDR3aa: CSAEDPLGEQYF
CDR3nt: TGCAGTGCTGAGGACCCCCTCGGCGAGCAGTACTTC

abundance: few
v_gene: TRBV29-1
j_gene: TRBJ2-1
d_gene: TRBD1
CDR3aa: CSVVIQGARNEQFF
CDR3nt: TGCAGCGTTGTCATACAGGGGGCGCGGAATGAGCAGTTCTTC

abundance: NA
v_gene: TRBV20-1
j_gene: TRBJ1-5
d_gene: TRBD1
CDR3aa: CSARSDRENQPQHF
CDR3nt: TGCAGTGCTAGATCGGACAGGGAGAATCAGCCCCAGCATTTT

abundance: few
v_gene: TRBV10-2
j_gene: TRBJ2-1
d_gene: TRBD2
CDR3aa: CAVQGYQRGNNEQFF
CDR3nt: TGCGCCGTACAGGGTTACCAGCGGGGGAACAATGAGCAGTTCTTC

abundance: NA
v_gene: TRBV10-3
j_gene: TRBJ1-6
d_gene: TRBD1
CDR3aa: CAISLEGGGANSPLHF
CDR3nt: TGTGCCATCAGTTTAGAGGGAGGGGGCGCCAATTCACCCCTCCACTTT

abundance: few
v_gene: TRBV29-1
j_gene: TRBJ2-3
d_gene: NA
CDR3aa: CSGLTETDTQYF
CDR3nt: TGCAGCGGCCTGACAGAGACAGATACGCAGTATTTT

abundance: few
v_gene: TRBV25-1
j_gene: TRBJ1-6
d_gene: NA
CDR3aa: CASSAAQPNSPLHF
CDR3nt: TGTGCCAGCAGTGCAGCCCAGCCTAATTCACCCCTCCACTTT

abundance: NA
v_gene: TRBV20-1
j_gene: TRBJ2-2
d_gene: TRBD1
CDR3aa: CSARDRGRTGELFF
CDR3nt: TGCAGTGCCCGGGACAGGGGAAGGACCGGGGAGCTGTTTTTT

abundance: NA
v_gene: TRBV20-1
j_gene: TRBJ1-2
d_gene: NA
CDR3aa: CSASPGGGGYTF
CDR3nt: TGCAGTGCTAGCCCTGGGGGTGGTGGCTACACCTTC

abundance: many
v_gene: TRBV20-1
j_gene: TRBJ2-7
d_gene: NA
CDR3aa: CSARDLGGGQDEQYF
CDR3nt: TGCAGTGCTAGAGATTTGGGGGGGGGCCAAGACGAGCAGTACTTC

abundance: NA
v_gene: TRBV2
j_gene: TRBJ2-1
d_gene: TRBD1
CDR3aa: CASSPTGGSNNEQFF
CDR3nt: TGTGCCAGCAGCCCCACAGGGGGCAGTAACAATGAGCAGTTCTTC

abundance: NA
v_gene: TRBV6-2/TRBV6-3
j_gene: TRBJ2-5
d_gene: TRBD1
CDR3aa: CASSQGDRGTEETQYF
CDR3nt: TGTGCCAGCAGCCAGGGGGACAGGGGTACTGAAGAGACCCAGTACTTC

abundance: NA
v_gene: TRBV7-8
j_gene: TRBJ2-7
d_gene: NA
CDR3aa: CASSSGVSAYEQYF
CDR3nt: TGTGCCAGCAGCTCAGGCGTATCCGCCTACGAGCAGTACTTC

abundance: NA
v_gene: TRBV10-3
j_gene: TRBJ2-7
d_gene: TRBD2
CDR3aa: CAISESGGNLILVYEQYF
CDR3nt: TGTGCCATCAGTGAGTCCGGGGGGAACCTAATTTTGGTTTACGAGCAGTACTTC